A selection of T cell receptor beta chains follows, all from one sample in a study of somatic mutations in cytotoxic T cells in rheumatoid arthritis. TCRdb's table, derived via immunoSEQ multiplex PCR, lists solely in-frame clones and lacks some. The sample records some 15,000 clones, approximately 80% being singletons. Sample: CD8+ T cells sorted from blood. The receptors originated from an adult with rheumatoid arthritis. Each CDR3 is given with its conserved first and last residue. A D gene is named only where the DNA matches it firmly. Some rows have no size entry. The others give once, few or many, or a class for an expanded clone.

>TRBJ2-3|-|-|TRBV5-8
CATLLTASRTDTQYF
TGTGCCACCTTGCTGACTGCGAGTCGCACAGATACGCAGTATTTT
>TRBJ2-7|few|TRBD1|TRBV19
CATAPGQGAYEQYF
TGTGCCACCGCACCGGGACAGGGGGCCTACGAGCAGTACTTC
>TRBJ1-1|-|TRBD1|TRBV19
CASSMRGRITEAFF
TGTGCCAGTAGTATGAGGGGGCGAATCACTGAAGCTTTCTTT
>TRBJ1-1|-|-|TRBV6-1
CASSEALRGANTEAFF
TGTGCCAGCAGTGAAGCGCTTCGGGGGGCGAACACTGAAGCTTTCTTT
>TRBJ2-5|-|TRBD2|TRBV27
CASSLRLAGAKETQYF
TGTGCCAGCAGTTTGCGTCTAGCGGGGGCCAAAGAGACCCAGTACTTC
>TRBJ2-1|-|-|TRBV5-6
CASRLWRGRNYNEQFF
TGTGCCAGCAGACTGTGGCGGGGGCGGAATTACAATGAGCAGTTCTTC
>TRBJ2-1|medium-sized|TRBD2|TRBV2
CASGRAYNEQFF
TGTGCCAGCGGGAGGGCCTACAATGAGCAGTTCTTC
>TRBJ2-5|once|TRBD2|TRBV9
CASSASGGAGETQYF
TGTGCCAGCAGCGCCAGCGGGGGGGCAGGAGAGACCCAGTACTTC
>TRBJ1-5|few|-|TRBV6-1
CASSEGVGEGQPQHF
TGTGCCAGCAGTGAAGGGGTAGGGGAGGGACAGCCCCAGCATTTT
>TRBJ2-1|-|-|TRBV28
CASIAQGGREQFF
TGTGCCAGCATCGCACAGGGAGGACGTGAGCAGTTCTTC
>TRBJ1-1|-|-|TRBV10-3
CAISELQQGRNEAFF
TGTGCCATCAGTGAGCTTCAGCAGGGCAGAAATGAAGCTTTCTTT
>TRBJ2-7|few|-|TRBV7-9
CASSLGVENEQYF
TGTGCCAGCAGCTTAGGGGTGGAGAACGAGCAGTACTTC
>TRBJ2-2|-|-|TRBV6-5
CASSLGARTGELFF
TGTGCCAGCAGCCTCGGAGCGAGGACCGGGGAGCTGTTTTTT
>TRBJ2-1|-|TRBD2|TRBV6-1
CASSESGGAYNEQFF
TGTGCCAGCAGTGAAAGCGGGGGGGCCTACAATGAGCAGTTCTTC
>TRBJ2-7|-|-|TRBV5-1
CASSLGQFHYEQYF
TGCGCCAGCAGCTTGGGACAGTTCCACTACGAGCAGTACTTC
>TRBJ2-2|-|TRBD1|TRBV28
CASRTGTETGELFF
TGTGCCAGCAGAACCGGGACAGAAACCGGGGAGCTGTTTTTT
>TRBJ1-5|-|-|TRBV7-9
CASSLEGPYQPQHF
TGTGCCAGCAGCTTAGAGGGGCCCTATCAGCCCCAGCATTTT
>TRBJ2-1|few|TRBD1|TRBV6-4
CASSDGGTGASEQFF
TGTGCCAGCAGTGATGGGGGAACAGGGGCCAGTGAGCAGTTCTTC
>TRBJ2-3|-|TRBD2|TRBV7-2
CASSYTSGGVIDTQYF
TGTGCCAGCAGCTATACTAGCGGGGGGGTAATAGATACGCAGTATTTT
>TRBJ1-6|few|-|TRBV7-9
CASSSTPYNSPLHF
TGTGCCAGCAGCTCGACACCTTATAATTCACCCCTCCACTTT
>TRBJ2-2|-|-|TRBV6-4
CASSDSDLTTGELFF
TGTGCCAGCAGTGACTCCGACCTGACCACCGGGGAGCTGTTTTTT
>TRBJ1-1|-|-|TRBV9
CASSSSGPNTEAFF
TGTGCCAGCAGCTCCTCGGGACCAAACACTGAAGCTTTCTTT
>TRBJ1-4|-|TRBD1|TRBV6-5
CASSAGQGNEKLFF
TGTGCCAGCAGTGCGGGACAGGGGAATGAAAAACTGTTTTTT
>TRBJ2-5|once|-|TRBV6-4
CASSDGPQETQYF
TGTGCCAGCAGTGACGGCCCCCAAGAGACCCAGTACTTC
>TRBJ2-3|-|-|TRBV27
CASTRTSTDTQYF
TGTGCCAGCACCAGGACCAGCACAGATACGCAGTATTTT
>TRBJ1-1|-|-|TRBV10-3
CAITPGNANTEAFF
TGTGCCATTACTCCCGGGAACGCGAACACTGAAGCTTTCTTT
>TRBJ2-6|-|-|TRBV6-1
CASIETGLPSSGANVLTF
TGTGCCAGCATTGAAACAGGTTTACCCAGCTCTGGGGCCAACGTCCTGACTTTC
>TRBJ2-1|-|-|TRBV11-2
CASTRLLGGPYNEQFF
TGTGCCAGCACCCGGTTGTTGGGGGGGCCATACAATGAGCAGTTCTTC
>TRBJ2-7|-|-|TRBV11-2
CASSLGWGTTSEQYF
TGTGCCAGCAGCTTAGGGTGGGGGACGACGTCCGAGCAGTACTTC
>TRBJ1-5|-|-|TRBV27
CASSAINQPQHF
TGTGCCAGCAGCGCGATCAATCAGCCCCAGCATTTT
>TRBJ1-3|few|-|TRBV6-1
CASSENPGDSGNTIYF
TGTGCCAGCAGTGAAAATCCAGGGGACTCTGGAAACACCATATATTTT
>TRBJ2-5|-|TRBD2|TRBV5-4
CASKAGEQETQYF
TGTGCCAGCAAAGCGGGGGAACAAGAGACCCAGTACTTC
>TRBJ2-7|-|-|TRBV6-1
CAIAGGFEQYF
TGTGCCATAGCCGGAGGTTTCGAGCAGTACTTC
>TRBJ2-3|-|TRBD1|TRBV7-9
CASSSITGADTQYF
TGTGCCAGCAGCTCCATAACAGGGGCAGATACGCAGTATTTT
>TRBJ2-3|-|TRBD1|TRBV27
CASSGTADTQYF
TGTGCCAGCAGTGGGACAGCAGATACGCAGTATTTT
>TRBJ2-5|once|TRBD2|TRBV11-3
CASSRGGELVGTQYF
TGTGCCAGCAGCCGGGGGGGGGAGCTGGTCGGGACCCAGTACTTC
>TRBJ1-2|-|TRBD1|TRBV29-1
CSVNSGTGIDYGYTF
TGCAGCGTAAACTCCGGGACAGGGATCGACTATGGCTACACCTTC
>TRBJ2-5|-|TRBD2|TRBV11-2
CASSSTSGGQETQYF
TGTGCCAGCAGCTCGACTAGCGGGGGACAAGAGACCCAGTACTTC
>TRBJ2-3|few|-|TRBV19
CASSIEESLSTDTQYF
TGTGCCAGTAGTATAGAGGAGAGTCTAAGCACAGATACGCAGTATTTT
>TRBJ1-1|-|-|TRBV7-9
CASSSRGTEAFF
TGTGCCAGCAGCTCCCGGGGGACTGAAGCTTTCTTT
>TRBJ2-1|few|TRBD2|TRBV10-2
CASTSLAGDNEQFF
TGCGCCAGCACCTCCCTAGCGGGAGACAATGAGCAGTTCTTC